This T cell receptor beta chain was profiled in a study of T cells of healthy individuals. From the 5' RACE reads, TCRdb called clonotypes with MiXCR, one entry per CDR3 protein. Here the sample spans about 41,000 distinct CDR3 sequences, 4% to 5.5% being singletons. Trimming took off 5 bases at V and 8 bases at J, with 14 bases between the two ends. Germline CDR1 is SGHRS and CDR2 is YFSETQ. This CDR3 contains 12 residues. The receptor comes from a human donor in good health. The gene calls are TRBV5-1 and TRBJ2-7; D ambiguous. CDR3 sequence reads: CASSFDNVQQYF. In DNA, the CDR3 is TGCGCCAGCAGTTTTGACAACGTTCAGCAGTACTTC.